This T cell receptor beta chain was obtained from a study of technical replicates of blood from several donors. Profiled with immunoSEQ multiplex PCR; TCRdb holds only in-frame clones, not every one. The sample lists some 70,000 clones, about 90% seen once, with roughly 0.39% in the top ten. CDR1 SGHAT and CDR2 FQNNGV come from the germline V gene. The CDR3 spans 16 residues. Unmatched junction bases numbered 11, after V lost 0 bases and J lost 9 bases. The chain recombines TRBV11-2 with TRBJ2-1; 7 positions agree with TRBD1. Specimen: T cells isolated from PBMCs. The receptor was isolated from a human donor in good health. Here the CDR3 DNA reads TGTGCCAGCAGCTTAGATCTCTTGACAGGGACCGGTGAGCAGTTCTTC. Translating gives CASSLDLLTGTGEQFF.